A selection of T cell receptor beta chains follows, all from one sample in a study of a mutant IDH1 vaccine in newly diagnosed glioma. Clones were sequenced by immunoSEQ multiplex PCR, and TCRdb holds only the in-frame ones, with some missing. The sample has about 68,000 clones, around 79% seen once. The source material was PBMCs, sampled from a glioma patient treated with radiotherapy, temozolomide or both. Source of these receptors: a man aged 50 to 59 with glioma. The CDR3 runs from the conserved cysteine through the conserved F or W. A D gene is named only where the DNA matches it firmly. Rows may omit the clone size; those that give it use once, few, many or a size class.

>TRBJ1-2|-|TRBD1|TRBV19
CASNPQGGSNYGYTF
TGTGCCAGTAACCCCCAGGGGGGCTCTAACTATGGCTACACCTTC
>TRBJ2-3|-|-|TRBV6-1
CASSDGGLGDTQYF
TGTGCCAGCAGTGATGGGGGCCTTGGGGATACGCAGTATTTT
>TRBJ2-7|few|TRBD2|TRBV7-2
CASSLEYGGGPHEQYF
TGTGCCAGCAGCTTAGAATACGGGGGGGGGCCCCACGAGCAGTACTTC
>TRBJ2-7|-|-|TRBV6-5
CASSRLGSYEQYF
TGTGCCAGCAGCCGACTAGGCTCCTACGAGCAGTACTTC
>TRBJ1-1|-|TRBD1|TRBV5-1
CASSPGGAGTEAFF
TGCGCCAGCAGCCCAGGGGGCGCGGGCACTGAAGCTTTCTTT
>TRBJ1-1|few|-|TRBV28
CASSPPWGTEAFF
TGTGCCAGCAGTCCCCCTTGGGGCACTGAAGCTTTCTTT
>TRBJ2-2|-|-|TRBV9
CASSGPGTGELFF
TGTGCCAGCAGCGGGCCCGGGACCGGGGAGCTGTTTTTT
>TRBJ2-2|-|TRBD2|TRBV2
CASMSSGAYNTGELFF
TGTGCCAGCATGAGTAGCGGGGCATACAACACCGGGGAGCTGTTTTTT
>TRBJ1-2|-|-|TRBV10-3
CAISESRTGVNYGYTF
TGTGCCATCAGTGAGTCGCGGACCGGGGTTAACTATGGCTACACCTTC
>TRBJ2-1|-|-|TRBV25-1
CASSGPRGMSYNEQFF
TGTGCCAGCAGTGGGCCTCGGGGAATGTCCTACAATGAGCAGTTCTTC
>TRBJ1-5|once|-|TRBV19
CASSIGDVRQPQHF
TGTGCCAGTAGTATAGGGGACGTACGCCAGCCCCAGCATTTT
>TRBJ2-3|once|TRBD1|TRBV10-3
CAISGTGGTDTQYF
TGTGCCATCAGCGGGACAGGGGGCACAGATACGCAGTATTTT
>TRBJ2-2|-|TRBD2|TRBV2
CASRDRTSGGSGELFF
TGTGCCAGCAGGGATAGGACTAGCGGGGGGTCTGGGGAGCTGTTTTTT
>TRBJ1-1|-|TRBD1|TRBV28
CGTGRGEAFF
TGTGGGACAGGGAGGGGTGAAGCTTTCTTT
>TRBJ2-1|-|TRBD2|TRBV9
CASSLSSGAYNEQFF
TGTGCCAGCAGCTTGTCTAGCGGGGCCTACAATGAGCAGTTCTTC
>TRBJ1-1|-|TRBD1|TRBV6-1
CASSRRTGNTEAFF
TGTGCCAGCAGTCGAAGGACAGGGAACACTGAAGCTTTCTTT
>TRBJ1-3|many|-|TRBV4-1
CASSHNRATTANTIYF
TGCGCCAGCAGCCACAACCGGGCCACAACGGCAAACACCATATATTTT
>TRBJ1-2|-|TRBD1|TRBV6-1
CASSEHLGQGARGYTF
TGTGCCAGCAGTGAGCACTTGGGACAGGGGGCGAGGGGCTACACCTTC
>TRBJ1-4|-|-|TRBV5-4
CASSRSGSSNEKLFF
TGTGCCAGCAGCCGAAGCGGAAGCTCTAATGAAAAACTGTTTTTT
>TRBJ2-7|-|-|TRBV11-2
CASSLGDIADNTYEQYF
TGTGCCAGCAGCTTAGGGGATATAGCCGATAATACCTACGAGCAGTACTTC
>TRBJ2-3|-|-|TRBV9
CASSPGVGGSTDTQYF
TGTGCCAGCAGCCCCGGGGTGGGGGGCTCAACAGATACGCAGTATTTT
>TRBJ2-3|-|-|TRBV18
CASSPPTAGGDTQYF
TGTGCCAGCTCACCACCCACCGCCGGGGGAGATACGCAGTATTTT
>TRBJ1-1|-|-|TRBV5-8
CASQRTHNTEAFF
TGTGCCAGCCAAAGGACACATAACACTGAAGCTTTCTTT
>TRBJ2-7|-|-|TRBV14
CASSPLSAKAYEQYF
TGTGCCAGCAGCCCCCTGAGCGCTAAGGCCTACGAGCAGTACTTC
>TRBJ2-2|-|TRBD1|TRBV29-1
CSADRRNTGELFF
TGCAGCGCGGACAGGAGGAACACCGGGGAGCTGTTTTTT
>TRBJ2-7|-|-|TRBV5-5
CASSEGPWGGSYEQYF
TGTGCCAGCAGCGAAGGGCCTTGGGGCGGTTCCTACGAGCAGTACTTC
>TRBJ2-7|-|TRBD1|TRBV11-2
CASSLGTGGYEQYF
TGTGCCAGCAGCTTGGGGACAGGGGGCTACGAGCAGTACTTC
>TRBJ2-5|-|TRBD2|TRBV4-2
CASSSYSTSGGAGETQYF
TGTGCCAGCAGCTCATACTCGACTAGCGGGGGGGCGGGAGAGACCCAGTACTTC
>TRBJ1-5|-|TRBD1|TRBV5-6
CASSFLGGTDSNQPQHF
TGTGCCAGCAGCTTCCTCGGGGGGACAGATAGCAATCAGCCCCAGCATTTT
>TRBJ2-5|-|-|TRBV7-2
CASSSPAGYQETQYF
TGTGCCAGCAGCTCCCCGGCAGGGTATCAAGAGACCCAGTACTTC
>TRBJ2-7|-|-|TRBV6-5
CASSMGPLHYEQYF
TGTGCCAGCAGTATGGGCCCACTACACTACGAGCAGTACTTC
>TRBJ2-3|-|TRBD2|TRBV9
CASSLLAGGPGTQYF
TGTGCCAGCAGCCTCCTAGCGGGGGGGCCGGGTACGCAGTATTTT
>TRBJ1-2|-|-|TRBV19
CASSSDGGGGYTF
TGTGCCAGTAGCTCAGACGGGGGAGGCGGCTACACCTTC
>TRBJ1-4|few|-|TRBV11-2
CASSENTAMIYGKLFF
TGTGCCAGCAGCGAAAACACGGCCATGATCTATGGAAAACTGTTTTTT
>TRBJ1-5|-|-|TRBV7-2
CASSLQGPPLNQPQHF
TGTGCCAGCAGCTTACAGGGTCCACCCCTCAATCAGCCCCAGCATTTT
>TRBJ1-2|-|TRBD1|TRBV6-1
CASNPQGNGYGYTF
TGTGCCAGCAATCCACAGGGGAATGGCTATGGCTACACCTTC
>TRBJ2-3|-|-|TRBV29-1
CSVEGAGASTDTQYF
TGCAGCGTTGAAGGGGCGGGGGCCAGCACAGATACGCAGTATTTT
>TRBJ2-3|-|TRBD2|TRBV4-2
CASSRGGGSTDTQYF
TGTGCCAGCAGCCGCGGGGGGGGTAGCACAGATACGCAGTATTTT
>TRBJ2-7|-|-|TRBV19
CASSITDLREQYF
TGTGCCAGTAGTATCACCGATTTACGGGAGCAGTACTTC
>TRBJ1-2|-|-|TRBV15
CATSKVEWPRGGYTF
TGTGCCACCAGCAAGGTTGAGTGGCCTCGAGGTGGCTACACCTTC
>TRBJ2-7|few|-|TRBV5-5
CASRLGEVSYEQYF
TGTGCCAGCAGGCTGGGTGAGGTCTCCTACGAGCAGTACTTC
>TRBJ2-7|few|-|TRBV5-1
CASSYPGTYEQYF
TGCGCCAGCAGCTACCCGGGAACCTACGAGCAGTACTTC
>TRBJ1-2|once|-|TRBV19
CASSDQPGRPRGYTF
TGTGCCAGTAGTGATCAACCGGGAAGACCACGGGGCTACACCTTC
>TRBJ1-4|-|TRBD1|TRBV19
CASSPGQPNEKLFF
TGTGCCAGTAGTCCGGGACAGCCTAATGAAAAACTGTTTTTT
>TRBJ1-2|-|TRBD1|TRBV18
CASSPERTGAGYGYTF
TGTGCCAGCTCACCAGAACGGACAGGCGCCGGGTATGGCTACACCTTC
>TRBJ1-5|-|TRBD1|TRBV7-9
CASSGGYSNQPQHF
TGTGCCAGCTCAGGGGGCTATAGCAATCAGCCCCAGCATTTT
>TRBJ1-1|-|TRBD1|TRBV30
CAWSRIPGQNEAFF
TGTGCCTGGAGTCGAATTCCGGGACAGAATGAAGCTTTCTTT
>TRBJ2-1|-|-|TRBV28
CASSVLGSEQFF
TGTGCCAGCAGCGTTTTAGGGAGTGAGCAGTTCTTC
>TRBJ2-7|-|-|TRBV15
CATSRDLGYEQYF
TGTGCCACCAGCAGAGATTTGGGTTACGAGCAGTACTTC
>TRBJ1-2|-|-|TRBV6-5
CASSYSRWTGYTF
TGTGCCAGCAGTTACTCTAGGTGGACTGGCTACACCTTC
>TRBJ2-7|-|-|TRBV30
CAWTSGLSYEQYF
TGTGCCTGGACCTCGGGACTCTCCTACGAGCAGTACTTC
>TRBJ1-1|few|-|TRBV6-5
CASSYSTTVNTEAFF
TGTGCCAGCAGTTACTCCACGACAGTAAACACTGAAGCTTTCTTT
>TRBJ1-3|-|TRBD1|TRBV9
CASSAGTGHSGNTIYF
TGTGCCAGCAGCGCGGGGACAGGTCACTCTGGAAACACCATATATTTT
>TRBJ2-7|-|TRBD2|TRBV9
CASSVSGGDYEQYF
TGTGCCAGCAGCGTTAGCGGGGGGGACTACGAGCAGTACTTC
>TRBJ1-3|-|-|TRBV6-1
CASSVRVSGNTIYF
TGTGCCAGCAGTGTACGGGTCTCTGGAAACACCATATATTTT
>TRBJ2-4|-|TRBD2|TRBV30
CAWSVGGGNIQYF
TGTGCCTGGAGTGTCGGGGGGGGAAACATTCAGTACTTC
>TRBJ2-5|once|-|TRBV6-6
CASSFPGGGDETQYF
TGTGCCAGCAGTTTTCCTGGGGGGGGCGACGAGACCCAGTACTTC
>TRBJ1-2|-|-|TRBV5-1
CASSLDPGRSDGYTF
TGCGCCAGCAGCTTGGATCCGGGGAGGAGCGATGGCTACACCTTC
>TRBJ2-7|-|TRBD2|TRBV7-9
CASSAQTPGGIYEQYF
TGTGCCAGCAGCGCTCAGACCCCGGGAGGGATCTACGAGCAGTACTTC